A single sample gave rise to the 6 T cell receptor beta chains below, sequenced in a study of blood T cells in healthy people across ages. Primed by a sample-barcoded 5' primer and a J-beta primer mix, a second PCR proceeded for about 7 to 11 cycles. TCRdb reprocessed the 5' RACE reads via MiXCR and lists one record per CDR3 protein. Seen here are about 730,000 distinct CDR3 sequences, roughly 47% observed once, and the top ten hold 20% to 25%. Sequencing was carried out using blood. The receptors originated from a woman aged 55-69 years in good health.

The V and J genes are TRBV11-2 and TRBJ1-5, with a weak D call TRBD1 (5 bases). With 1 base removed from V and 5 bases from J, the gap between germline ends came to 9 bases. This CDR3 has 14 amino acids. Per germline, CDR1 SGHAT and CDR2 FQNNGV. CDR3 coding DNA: TGTGCCAGCAGCTTAGCAGGGCCTTATCAGCCCCAGCATTTT. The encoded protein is CASSLAGPYQPQHF.

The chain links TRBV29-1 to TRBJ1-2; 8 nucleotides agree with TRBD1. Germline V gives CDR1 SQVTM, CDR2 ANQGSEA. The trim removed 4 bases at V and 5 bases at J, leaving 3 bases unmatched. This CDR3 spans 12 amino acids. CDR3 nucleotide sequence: TGCAGCGTTGTAGGGACAGGATATGGCTACACCTTC. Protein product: CSVVGTGYGYTF.

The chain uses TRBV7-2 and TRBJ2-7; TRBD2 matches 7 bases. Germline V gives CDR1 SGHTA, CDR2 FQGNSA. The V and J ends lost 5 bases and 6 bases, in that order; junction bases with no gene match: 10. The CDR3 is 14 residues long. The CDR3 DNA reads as TGTGCCAGCAGCACGGCGGCGGGAGAGGTCGAGCAGTACTTC. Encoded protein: CASSTAAGEVEQYF.

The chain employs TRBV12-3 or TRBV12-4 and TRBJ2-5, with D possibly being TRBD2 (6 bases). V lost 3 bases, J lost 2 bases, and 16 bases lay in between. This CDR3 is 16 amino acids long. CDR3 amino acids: CASSFGGRTLQETQYF. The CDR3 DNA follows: TGTGCCAGCAGTTTTGGGGGGAGGACCCTACAAGAGACCCAGTACTTC.

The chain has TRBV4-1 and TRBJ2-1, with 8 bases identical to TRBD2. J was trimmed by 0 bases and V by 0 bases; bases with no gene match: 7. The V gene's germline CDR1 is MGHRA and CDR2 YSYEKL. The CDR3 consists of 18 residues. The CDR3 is CASSQDGGGGISYNEQFF. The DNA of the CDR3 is TGCGCCAGCAGCCAAGATGGGGGCGGGGGGATCTCCTACAATGAGCAGTTCTTC.

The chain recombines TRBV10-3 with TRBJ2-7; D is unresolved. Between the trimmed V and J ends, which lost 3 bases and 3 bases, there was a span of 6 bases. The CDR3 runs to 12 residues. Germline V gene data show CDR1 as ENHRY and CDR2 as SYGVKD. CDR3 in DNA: TGTGCCATCAGTGACGAAGGCTACGAGCAGTACTTC. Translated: CAISDEGYEQYF.